This T cell receptor (beta chain) was obtained from a study of T cell repertoires in cytomegalovirus infection. The overall study: An indication of both CMV infection and matching HLA type came from public TCR beta signatures.

CDR1 SGHRS and CDR2 YFSETQ come from the germline V gene. This CDR3 contains 16 residues. Trimming pared 4 bases from V and 4 bases from J, leaving 18 bases between. MiXCR, run by TCRdb on the reads, gives a single entry per CDR3 protein. The table shows over 85,000 distinct CDR3 sequences, with 16% occurring only once. The receptor's source is a human donor in good health (CMV status not recorded). Some clones in this sample may be carry-over from other donors' samples. Sequencing was carried out using PBMCs. The chain recombines TRBV5-1 with TRBJ2-1; D gene ambiguous. The CDR3 reads CASSPTGPGFYNEQFF. The CDR3 coding sequence is TGCGCCAGCAGCCCCACCGGCCCTGGCTTTTACAATGAGCAGTTCTTC.